The following is a TCR beta chain sequence with its context. This sample was taken from a study of blood T cell repertoires in COVID-19. Study-wide context: T cells, B-cell-depleted T cells, or PBMCs supplied cDNA or gDNA.

Participant ages covered roughly 18 to 89 years across around 25 US areas. Researchers sorted participants into cohorts using their self-reported clinical history. No more than 2 weeks before study entry, exposed participants had met a case of COVID-19. The method was immunoSEQ multiplex PCR; TCRdb's version includes in-frame clones alone and lacks a portion of them. Of about 300,000 clones detected, roughly 85% appear once; the ten largest clones hold around 2%. The CDR3 is made up of 15 amino acids. J gave up 0 bases and V 4 bases, and 4 bases lay outside the gene matches. In germline, CDR1 is SGHDT, CDR2 YYEEEE.

The V and J genes are TRBV5-6 and TRBJ2-5, with 9 bases aligning to TRBD1. This TCR came from a woman between 25 and 40 years old who had been exposed to COVID-19. Sequenced: PBMCs or T cells enriched from blood (not recorded which). The CDR3 region has the DNA TGTGCCAGCAGCCAGGGACAGGGAAACCAAGAGACCCAGTACTTC. Protein sequence: CASSQGQGNQETQYF.